Listed below are T cell receptor beta chains from one sample, sequenced in a study of cytomegalovirus exposure and HLA in healthy donors. The data were produced by immunoSEQ multiplex PCR, yet TCRdb's version contains in-frame clones alone and is incomplete. In the table there are about 150,000 clones, 76% of which are singletons. The sequencing input was PBMCs. The receptors here all came from a woman between 40 and 55 years old in good health and CMV-seronegative. Both conserved end residues are part of each CDR3. D genes are given only for firm matches. Clone size is given for some rows only: seen once, a few or many times, or a class if the clone is expanded.

TRBD2 TRBJ2-1 few TRBV27 CASSTSVSSYNEQFF TGTGCCAGCAGTACTAGCGTCAGCTCCTACAATGAGCAGTTCTTC
NA TRBJ2-7 NA TRBV5-1 CASSLEPEGGEQYF TGCGCCAGCAGCTTGGAACCAGAGGGAGGCGAGCAGTACTTC
TRBD2 TRBJ2-7 NA TRBV10-3 CAISESGGRYEQYF TGTGCCATCAGTGAGAGCGGGGGACGTTACGAGCAGTACTTC
TRBD2 TRBJ2-1 NA TRBV7-9 CSSSLDPSGKRNEQFF TGTTCCAGCAGCTTAGATCCTAGCGGGAAACGAAATGAGCAGTTCTTC
NA TRBJ1-1 NA TRBV5-4 CASSLATGNTEAFF TGTGCCAGCAGCTTGGCTACAGGGAACACTGAAGCTTTCTTT
NA TRBJ1-2 NA TRBV5-1 CASSFGGKDGYTF TGCGCCAGCAGCTTTGGGGGGAAGGATGGCTACACCTTC
NA TRBJ2-6 NA TRBV6-1 CASSEKYGSGANVLTF TGTGCCAGCAGTGAAAAATACGGCTCTGGGGCCAACGTCCTGACTTTC
NA TRBJ1-1 NA TRBV9 CASSVVGGGTEAFF TGTGCCAGCAGCGTAGTGGGGGGAGGGACTGAAGCTTTCTTT
NA TRBJ2-7 NA TRBV7-6 CASSLPADSLYEQYF TGTGCCAGCAGCTTACCAGCGGACTCCCTCTACGAGCAGTACTTC
TRBD1 TRBJ2-5 NA TRBV5-6 CASSLFRDRVRETQYF TGTGCCAGCAGCTTGTTCCGGGACAGGGTGCGCGAGACCCAGTACTTC
TRBD1 TRBJ1-1 NA TRBV5-1 CASSTGAFMNTEAFF TGCGCCAGCAGCACAGGGGCGTTCATGAACACTGAAGCTTTCTTT
NA TRBJ2-5 once TRBV19 CASSITGHLQETQYF TGTGCCAGTAGTATAACGGGACACCTCCAAGAGACCCAGTACTTC
NA TRBJ1-1 few TRBV28 CASSPLRVTEAFF TGTGCCAGCAGTCCACTGCGAGTCACTGAAGCTTTCTTT
NA TRBJ2-7 few TRBV5-1 CASRHNRDEQYF TGCGCCAGCAGACACAACAGGGACGAGCAGTACTTC
NA TRBJ1-4 NA TRBV10-1 CASSPGQLATNEKLFF TGCGCCAGCAGCCCCGGACAGCTCGCAACTAATGAAAAACTGTTTTTT
TRBD1 TRBJ1-5 few TRBV5-1 CASSEGAEGTHQHF TGCGCCAGCAGCGAGGGGGCGGAGGGTACGCACCAGCATTTT
NA TRBJ1-2 once TRBV4-2 CASSQERFRAPGDYGYTF TGTGCCAGCAGCCAAGAGCGATTCAGGGCCCCGGGGGACTATGGCTACACCTTC
TRBD1 TRBJ2-7 NA TRBV7-2 CASSPRQGYEQYF TGTGCCAGCAGCCCACGACAGGGGTACGAGCAGTACTTC
NA TRBJ2-3 NA TRBV5-1 CASSLTGDTQYF TGCGCCAGCAGCCTCACAGGGGATACGCAGTATTTT
TRBD2 TRBJ2-1 once TRBV2 CGTRRYNEQFF TGTGGGACTAGGAGATACAATGAGCAGTTCTTC
TRBD1 TRBJ2-7 few TRBV11-3 CASSPGTGPYEQYF TGTGCCAGCAGCCCCGGGACAGGCCCCTACGAGCAGTACTTC
TRBD1 TRBJ1-2 NA TRBV19 CASSPLDRAKVYGYTF TGTGCCAGTAGTCCATTGGACAGGGCCAAGGTCTATGGCTACACCTTC